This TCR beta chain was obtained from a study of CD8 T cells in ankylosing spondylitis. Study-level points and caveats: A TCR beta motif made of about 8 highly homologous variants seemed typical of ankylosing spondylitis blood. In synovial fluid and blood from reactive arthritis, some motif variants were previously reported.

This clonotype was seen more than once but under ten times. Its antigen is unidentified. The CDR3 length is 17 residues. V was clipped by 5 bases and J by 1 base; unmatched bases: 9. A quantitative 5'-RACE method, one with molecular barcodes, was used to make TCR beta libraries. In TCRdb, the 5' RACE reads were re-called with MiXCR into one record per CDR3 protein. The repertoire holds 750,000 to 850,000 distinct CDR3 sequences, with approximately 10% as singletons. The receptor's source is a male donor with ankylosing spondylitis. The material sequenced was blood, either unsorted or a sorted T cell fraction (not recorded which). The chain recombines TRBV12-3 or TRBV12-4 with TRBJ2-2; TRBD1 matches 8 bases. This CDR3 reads CASSPRLGQGNTGELFF. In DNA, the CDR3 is TGTGCCAGCAGTCCCCGGTTAGGACAGGGGAACACCGGGGAGCTGTTTTTT.